This T cell receptor (beta chain) was documented in a study of regulatory T cells in long-lasting Graves disease. The CDR3 contains 13 residues. Looked up from germline, CDR1 is GTSNPN and CDR2 is SVGIG (reference sequence). V gave up 5 bases and J gave up 8 bases, with 13 bases separating them. This clonotype occurred a few times. Time point noted: newly diagnosed GD, antithyroid drugs for less than 3 months. After RNA was extracted from PBMCs, the TCR library was made from it. Through Arm-PCR of CDR3 regions and iRepertoire HTBI primers, TCR beta libraries were built. In TCRdb, the multiplex PCR reads were re-called with MiXCR into one record per CDR3 protein. The sample carries hundreds of thousands of distinct CDR3 sequences, 12% recorded once. Another study also made use of these data, one on T cells in Graves' hyperthyroidism and ophthalmopathy. That paper adds: In the first-round RT-PCR of the TCR CDR3, the HTBI primer set was used.

The chain uses TRBV30 and TRBJ1-6; D remains unclear. Sequencing was performed on peripheral blood mononuclear cells (PBMCs), taken at new diagnosis, from a patient treated with antithyroid drugs. This sequence was found in a woman aged 25 to 39 with Graves disease. The CDR3 region is CAWQSVYHSPLHF. Here the CDR3 DNA reads TGTGCCTGGCAATCCGTATACCATTCACCCCTCCACTTT.